This record concerns one T cell receptor beta chain sequence. What antigen it recognizes has not been identified. One base away there is no much larger clone; base qualities are not given. Interpreted using the paper, the time point label stands for: blood from clinic visit 5 months post-surgery; TSC patient then seizure free. The surgery cases showing the highest brain T cell transcript signatures were chosen for TCR beta chain sequencing of brain tissue and, when available, of blood. Before surgery, the patients had been given at least one anti-epileptic drug. TCR-sequenced patients were children with drug-resistant epilepsy due to tuberous sclerosis complex, focal cortical dysplasia, Rasmussen encephalitis or hemimegalencephaly. The Monarch genomic DNA purification kit was used to extract bulk genomic DNA from unsorted brain tissue and whole blood. The data derive from a study of brain T cells in children with intractable seizures (dated by TCRdb to the early 2020s). For the wider study: Resected brain tissue from 53 pediatric epilepsy surgery cases was initially screened for immune gene transcripts with a NanoString immunology panel. Among the roughly 12 selected surgery cases, pre-surgery blood was additionally sequenced for eight, leaving four cases with brain tissue only.

The immunoSEQ assay was applied to genomic DNA to generate the TCR beta chain sequences. The authors processed their data as follows. CDR3 sequences not starting with the conserved framework cysteine at position 104 were manually removed. To get clonality, the normalized Shannon's Diversity Index was subtracted from one, giving values from 0 (maximal diversity) to 1 (oligoclonal). To check whether a given CDR3 had different frequencies in two samples, for example brain versus blood, chi-squared comparison-of-proportions tests were used. Public clonotypes were identified through searches of immuneACCESS, and similarity to known antiviral clonotypes was evaluated with the VDJdb browser. TCRdb provides this immuneACCESS table in a form limited to in-frame rearrangements. Some clones are lacking; in checked studies, under half of them reflect an unresolved V gene, and why the rest are absent is not known. D and trimming come from the DNA, and the V and J calls and clone size come from that table. Across this sample there are about 350,000 clones, with about 93% seen only once. Roughly 6% of the sample is in the top ten clones.

Trimming removed 3 bases from V and 6 bases from J; the gene matches leave 8 bases unexplained. The germline V gene specifies SGDLS as CDR1 and YYNGEE as CDR2. The CDR3 starts with the cysteine, ends with the phenylalanine, and has 15 residues. The CDR3 DNA has 45 bases and is translated from base 1. The research as a whole found: The patients' HCMV serostatus was not known, and viral specificity was inferred solely from CDR3 sequence similarity. Sequencing depth differed between pre- and post-surgery blood, so clones missing from the pre-surgery sample may reflect undersampling.

The chain is assembled from TRBV9 and TRBJ1-4, with TRBD1 identical over 7 junction bases. The clonotype was recovered from a boy younger than two with tuberous sclerosis and intractable seizures. Material: peripheral blood, obtained around 5 months after surgery. The DNA sequence is TGTGCCAGCAGCGCAGGGGAGGGGGCTTATGAAAAACTGTTTTTT. Its translation reads: CASSAGEGAYEKLFF.